This T cell receptor (beta chain) was recovered during a study of neurological immune-mediated disorders. Whole-study findings and limits: Phylogenetic grouping assigned the repertoires of 18 of 34 multiple sclerosis patients to a single related-CDR3 cluster, representing a possible signature.

One entry per CDR3 protein results from TCRdb running MiXCR on the 5' RACE reads. The data contain tens of thousands of distinct CDR3 sequences, roughly 4.3% of them singletons. This clonotype was counted a few times. Its antigen is undetermined. Germline assignment: CDR1 DFQATT and CDR2 SNEGSKA (reference sequence). This CDR3 is built from 13 residues. The V end was cut by 4 bases, the J end by 0 bases, with 7 bases between. The sequence was obtained from a man aged 25-45 years with multiple sclerosis. The chain employs TRBV20-1 and TRBJ1-5; D not certain. The specimen sequenced was PBMCs. This chain's CDR3 is CSAMGGSNQPQHF. For the CDR3, the DNA is TGCAGTGCTATGGGCGGTAGCAATCAGCCCCAGCATTTT.